The present T cell receptor beta chain was sequenced within a study of T cell repertoires in cytomegalovirus infection. Study summary: Public TCR beta signatures were indicative of both CMV infection and a matching HLA type.

V lost 0 bases, J lost 5 bases, and 5 bases lay in between. Per the germline V gene, CDR1 is MGHRA and CDR2 is YSYEKL. The CDR3 totals 12 residues. This clonotype was detected ten times or more. TCRdb reprocessed the reads via MiXCR and lists one record per CDR3 protein. Found here are hundreds of thousands of distinct CDR3 sequences, about a sixth of them singletons; the top ten hold around 12%. This sequence was found in a human donor in good health (CMV status not recorded). Some clones in this sample may be carry-over from other donors' samples. The chain employs TRBV4-1 and TRBJ2-7; D is unresolved. Sample: PBMCs. The CDR3 region is CASSQDTDEQYF. DNA of the CDR3: TGCGCCAGCAGCCAAGATACCGACGAGCAGTACTTC.